The present entry profiles one T cell receptor (beta chain) with its context. This sample stems from a study of T cells in localized non-small cell lung cancer. Here immunoSEQ multiplex PCR was the method, and the copy in TCRdb shows in-frame clones only, minus some. The data hold 34,000 or so clones, with about 92% observed a single time. This CDR3 is built from 16 residues. With 0 bases removed from V and 0 bases from J, the gap between germline ends came to 10 bases. Germline V CDR1 and CDR2: SGDLS, YYNGEE. This TCR was recovered from a female donor of 60 years or more with stage I lung adenocarcinoma. Sequenced material: peripheral blood, taken before any cancer treatment. The chain joins TRBV9 to TRBJ2-1; D is possibly TRBD2 (6 bases). The CDR3 reads CASSVEQRVSYNEQFF. Written as DNA, the CDR3 is TGTGCCAGCAGCGTAGAACAGCGGGTCTCCTACAATGAGCAGTTCTTC. Looking up the rest from reference TRBV9 and TRBJ2-1 gives the full variable domain: DSGVTQTPKHLITATGQRVTLRCSPRSGDLSVYWYQQSLDQGLQFLIQYYNGEERAKGNILERFSAQQFPDLHSELNLSSLELGDSALYFCASSVEQRVSYNEQFFGPGTRLTVL.